This T cell receptor beta chain came from a study of T-cell reconstitution after alpha-beta-depleted transplantation in children. Whole-study findings and limits: Reportedly, roughly two months post-transplant, alpha-beta T cells arose from several hundred expanded graft clones. From newly produced T cells came most of the T-cell counts and diversity one year after transplant. Elevated TCRbeta diversity at day 60 was traced, in some patients, to surviving recipient T cells and thymic progenitors.

The length of the CDR3 is 15 residues. V was pared by 3 bases and J by 6 bases, with 6 bases of the junction left unmatched. Germline CDR1 reads KGHDR; CDR2 reads SFDVKD. A TCRbeta library incorporating unique molecular identifiers was prepared. TCRdb itself ran the PCR reads through MiXCR, one entry per CDR3 protein. The sample lists 610,000 or so distinct CDR3 sequences, 25% to 30% occurring once. This clonotype has only a few counts. Its antigen is undetermined. Material: PBMCs, obtained before TCRalphabeta/CD19-depleted stem cell transplant. This clonotype was sampled from a boy younger than two with Wiskott-Aldrich syndrome, due to receive a stem cell transplant. The chain uses TRBV24-1 and TRBJ2-7, with TRBD2 matching over 11 bases. The CDR3 spells CATSDPLAGEGEQYF. The CDR3 DNA is TGTGCCACCAGTGATCCACTAGCGGGGGAAGGCGAGCAGTACTTC.